This T cell receptor (beta chain) was obtained from a study of technical replicates of blood from a few donors (dated by TCRdb to the late 2010s). Libraries were built with the immunoSEQ multiplex PCR assay. Held by TCRdb, this immuneACCESS table contains in-frame sequences only and omits some clones. Under half of the omission traces to an unresolved V gene where checked; the cause of the rest is unknown. This sample gives under 100,000 clones in total; 85% to 95% of them show up just once. Approximately 0.36% of the sample belongs to the ten largest clones. In regard to this clone: Its cognate antigen has yet to be identified. The sample holds no much larger clone one base away, and base qualities are not on file.

The CDR3 runs 15 residues from the cysteine to the phenylalanine. The sequence is cut down to CDR3 DNA, 45 bases in frame from base 1. In the germline V gene (reference sequence), CDR1 corresponds to PRHDT and CDR2 to FYEKMQ. Trimming leaves V shorter by 5 bases and J shorter by 6 bases, with the junction holding 10 bases beyond the gene matches. The sequence joins TRBV13 to TRBJ1-2; the central 9 bases match TRBD1. The sequenced sample was T cells isolated from PBMCs. This clonotype was sampled from a human donor in good health. Here is the DNA: TGTGCCAGCAGCGTCCTACAGGGGGCATTGGATGGCTACACCTTC. Its translation is CASSVLQGALDGYTF.